The 15 T cell receptor beta chains presented below share a single source sample, sequenced in a study of regulatory T cells in long-lasting Graves disease. Time point described: newly diagnosed GD, antithyroid drugs for less than 3 months. The TCR library was prepared using RNA isolated from PBMCs. HTBI primers from iRepertoire and Arm-PCR of CDR3 regions yielded the TCR beta libraries. In TCRdb, the multiplex PCR reads were re-called with MiXCR into one record per CDR3 protein. The repertoire consists of a few hundred thousand distinct CDR3 sequences, with about 19% occurring once and the leading ten covering about 12%. A further study also used this sample, focusing on T cells in Graves' hyperthyroidism and ophthalmopathy.

The specimen was peripheral blood mononuclear cells (PBMCs), collected at new diagnosis, from a patient treated with antithyroid drugs. All receptors derive from a woman aged 25 to 39 with Graves disease.

There are many counts of this clonotype. V gene TRBV10-3 combines with J gene TRBJ2-3; D unresolved. V dropped 0 bases and J dropped 8 bases, with 9 bases sitting between them. The CDR3 loop spans 13 amino acids. The V gene's germline CDR1 is ENHRY and CDR2 SYGVKD. DNA of the CDR3: TGTGCCATCAGTGAGTCCGTGCGGAGTACGCAGTATTTT. Translating it yields CAISESVRSTQYF.

Comment on this clonotype: One base away lies a much larger clone, so this may be a sequencing read error. The rearrangement uses TRBV19 and TRBJ2-3; 7 bases agree with TRBD2. From germline, CDR1 is LNHDA and CDR2 SQIVND (reference sequence). The CDR3 has 15 residues. The CDR3 DNA follows: TGTACCAGTAGTCCCGCCGGGGGGTCGCGAGATACGCAGTATTTT. Protein: CTSSPAGGSRDTQYF.

Points on this clonotype: A single base separates this from a much larger clone, so it may be a read error. This is likely a read error, given that the CDR3 carries no conserved phenylalanine or tryptophan at its end. The chain couples TRBV5-1 to TRBJ1-4; D remains ambiguous. Germline-derived CDR1 and CDR2 are SGHRS and YFSETQ. V shed 5 bases and J shed 8 bases, with 10 bases lying between them. The CDR3 sequence is 12 residues long. The CDR3 spells CASRSGYEKLFS. CDR3 DNA: TGCGCCAGCAGATCAGGCTACGAAAAACTGTTTTCT.

This clonotype was seen many times. V and J are TRBV19 and TRBJ1-1, with a weak D call TRBD1 (5 bases). This CDR3 is 16 amino acids long. Per the germline V gene, CDR1 is LNHDA and CDR2 is SQIVND (reference sequence). V gave up 7 bases and J gave up 0 bases, with 18 bases separating them. The CDR3 here is CASTPPGASMNTEAFF. The CDR3 DNA reads TGTGCCAGTACTCCCCCCGGGGCATCCATGAACACTGAAGCTTTCTTT.

This clonotype has just a few counts. A read error may produce the germline difference seen at one junction end. The chain links TRBV18 to TRBJ2-7, with TRBD1 matching 9 bases. Germline CDR1 reads KGHSH; CDR2 reads LQKENI. The CDR3 totals 17 residues. CDR3 DNA sequence: TGTGTCAGCTCATCAGCACCCGGGACAGGGAGCTCCTACGAGCAGTACTTC. Its translation is CVSSSAPGTGSSYEQYF.

In this sample, this clonotype turned up many times. This chain connects TRBV2 to TRBJ1-5; D gene uncertain. Germline V gene lookup returns CDR1 SNHLY and CDR2 FYNNEI. This CDR3 comprises 16 residues. Trimming removed 6 bases from V and 2 bases from J, with 17 bases in between. The chain's CDR3 is CASSRTRGSGNQPQHF. CDR3 coding DNA: TGTGCCAGCAGCCGCACCCGGGGTAGCGGCAATCAGCCCCAGCATTTT.

The rearrangement links TRBV20-1 to TRBJ1-3; D call uncertain. Trimming stripped 5 bases from V and 0 bases from J, with 8 bases between. The V gene's germline CDR1 is DFQATT and CDR2 SNEGSKA (reference sequence). This CDR3 is 13 amino acids long. DNA for the CDR3: TGCAGTGCTGGACGGCTCTCTGGAAACACCATATATTTT. Encoded protein: CSAGRLSGNTIYF.

Many counts were recorded for this clonotype. The V gene is TRBV12-3 or TRBV12-4, the J gene TRBJ1-4; TRBD1 matches at 8 bases. The J segment lost 0 bases and the V segment lost 6 bases, leaving 3 bases of the junction unmatched. The CDR3 is 15 amino acids. The CDR3 DNA reads TGTGCCAGCAGCGTACAGGGGGCAACTAATGAAAAACTGTTTTTT. This sequence encodes CASSVQGATNEKLFF.

This clonotype was detected many times. The chain is built from TRBV7-8 and TRBJ1-3; TRBD1 matches 12 bases. Trimming at V came to 6 bases and at J to 3 bases, leaving 12 bases not matched to a gene. Germline V CDR1 and CDR2: SGHVS, FQNEAQ. This CDR3 is 18 amino acids long. CDR3 sequence: CASSHTPGQGALGNTIYF. The CDR3 DNA reads as TGTGCCAGCAGTCATACGCCGGGACAGGGGGCCCTTGGAAACACCATATATTTT.

This clonotype was counted many times. The junction shows a germline mismatch at one end, possibly a read error. V and J are TRBV5-1 and TRBJ2-7, with D perhaps matching TRBD1 (6 bases). The CDR3 totals 14 residues. CDR1 SGHRS and CDR2 YFSETQ come from the germline V gene. The CDR3 spells CASSWDIISYEQYF. DNA for the CDR3: TGTGCCAGCAGCTGGGACATAATCTCCTACGAGCAGTACTTC.

Comment on this clonotype: One end of the junction does not line up with germline, which may come from a read error. This CDR3 reads CASSSSFSEASF. The CDR3 DNA reads as TGTGCCAGCAGTTCCTCATTCTCTGAAGCTTCCTTT. The chain employs TRBV28 and TRBJ1-1; D is unclear. Germline V gene lookup returns CDR1 MDHEN and CDR2 SYDVKM. CDR3 length equals 12 residues.

The J gene is TRBJ2-5, the V gene TRBV20-1; 10 bases agree with TRBD2. The trim removed 0 bases at V and 2 bases at J, leaving 6 bases unmatched. The CDR3 is 16 amino acids. Germline values: CDR1 DFQATT, CDR2 SNEGSKA (reference sequence). CDR3 bases: TGCAGTGCTAGAGATGCCCTAGCGGGAGAGCAAGAGACCCAGTACTTC. This sequence encodes CSARDALAGEQETQYF.

The CDR3 nucleotides are TGTGCCAGCAGCCTAGAGGGACTAGCGGGGCTTAGCTCCTACAATGAGCAGTTCTTC. It yields the protein CASSLEGLAGLSSYNEQFF. The chain has TRBV4-2 and TRBJ2-1; TRBD2 agrees at 13 bases. In germline, CDR1 is LGHNA, CDR2 YNFKEQ. The CDR3 runs to 19 residues. Unmatched junction bases numbered 9, after V lost 4 bases and J lost 0 bases.

This clonotype was counted many times. The gene calls are TRBV9 and TRBJ2-2; TRBD2 is a possible D gene (6 bases). This CDR3 has 15 residues. V was clipped by 6 bases and J by 0 bases, with 12 bases between them. CDR1 and CDR2 from the germline V gene are SGDLS and YYNGEE. CDR3 nucleotide sequence: TGTGCCAGCACCCGGGGGAACGCGAACACCGGGGAGCTGTTTTTT. It encodes CASTRGNANTGELFF.

This clonotype was recorded at least ten times. The rearrangement uses TRBV6-1 and TRBJ2-7; 11 positions match TRBD1. Losses at the gene ends were 2 bases for V and 6 bases for J; bases not matched to a gene: 3. The length of the CDR3 is 14 residues. Germline V gene lookup returns CDR1 MNHNS and CDR2 SASEGT. The CDR3 nucleotides read TGTGCCAGCAGTGAACGGGACAGGGGGGCCGAGCAGTACTTC. As protein: CASSERDRGAEQYF.